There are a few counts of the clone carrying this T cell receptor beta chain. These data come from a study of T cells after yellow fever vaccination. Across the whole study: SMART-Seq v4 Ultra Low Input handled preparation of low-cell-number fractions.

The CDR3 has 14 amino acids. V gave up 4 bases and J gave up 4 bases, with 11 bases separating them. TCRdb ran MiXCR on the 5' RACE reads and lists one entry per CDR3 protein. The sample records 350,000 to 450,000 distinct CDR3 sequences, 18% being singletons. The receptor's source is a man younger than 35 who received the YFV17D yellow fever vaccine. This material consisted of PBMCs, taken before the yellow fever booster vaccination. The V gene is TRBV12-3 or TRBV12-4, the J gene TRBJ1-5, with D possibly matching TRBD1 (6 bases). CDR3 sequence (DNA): TGTGCCAGCAGTTGGGGGGGGCGGAATCAGCCCCAGCATTTT. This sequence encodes CASSWGGRNQPQHF.